Shown below are 15 T cell receptor beta chains from a single sample sequenced in a study of beta chain features in type 1 diabetes (dated by TCRdb to 2016 to 2018). The library came from the immunoSEQ multiplex PCR assay. The entire amount of isolated RNA was reverse transcribed using the High Capacity cDNA Reverse Transcription Kit, so the sequenced TCRB transcripts were expressed ones. TCRdb took over this immuneACCESS table, retaining in-frame rearrangements with V and J assigned. Such tables are incomplete; in checked studies, under half of the missing clones stem from an unresolved V gene, and the remainder is unexplained. Recorded for this sample are approximately 17,000 clones; 45% to 55% of them occurred a single time. Around 0.48% of the sample is taken by the ten largest. The sample taken for sequencing was stem cell memory CD4+ T cells from blood. This sample's cell subset or site label indicates: stem cell-like memory CD4+ T cells. All receptors derive from a woman between 18 and 30 years old in good health.

V is TRBV9 and J is TRBJ2-1, with 8 positions matching TRBD2. Germline V gene lookup returns CDR1 SGDLS and CDR2 YYNGEE. The CDR3 contains 14 residues. With V trimmed by 4 bases and J by 7 bases, 7 bases remained unmatched. The CDR3: CASSSRTSWNEQFF. CDR3 in DNA: TGTGCCAGCAGCTCTCGGACTAGCTGGAATGAGCAGTTCTTC.

This clone was counted a few times. The CDR3 DNA reads TGCGCCAGCAGCCAGCCGGGACAGGGCGGGGGCTACACCTTC. Translating it yields CASSQPGQGGGYTF. The chain links TRBV5-1 to TRBJ1-2, with 9 bases that match TRBD1. After removal of 4 bases from V and 8 bases from J, the junction contained 9 bases not matched to a gene. The germline V gene has CDR1 SGHRS and CDR2 YFSETQ. This CDR3 contains 14 residues.

The V gene is TRBV12-5, the J gene TRBJ1-1; weak D call: TRBD1 (5 bases). V was shortened by 5 bases and J by 3 bases, with 22 bases between the two germline ends. The CDR3 runs 17 residues. From germline, CDR1 is LGHNT and CDR2 FRNRAP. DNA of the CDR3: TGTGCTAGTGGTGGAGGGGCAGGTGGTGTTTCGTACACTGAAGCTTTCTTT. It is translated as CASGGGAGGVSYTEAFF.

A few counts support this clone. V usage is TRBV2 and J usage is TRBJ2-2, with D possibly TRBD1 on 5 matching bases. The V end was cut by 6 bases, the J end by 2 bases, with 7 bases between. Germline CDR1 and CDR2: SNHLY and FYNNEI. The CDR3 contains 13 residues. The CDR3 region has the DNA TGTGCCAGCAGCAGGGAAAACACCGGGGAGCTGTTTTTT. Its protein is CASSRENTGELFF.

The chain employs TRBV30 and TRBJ2-2; a possible D gene is TRBD1 (6 bases). V lost 3 bases and J lost 6, with 17 bases in between. Germline V CDR1 and CDR2: GTSNPN, SVGIG (reference sequence). CDR3 length equals 15 residues. The CDR3 loop is CAWRGAGTRAGELFF. The CDR3 DNA follows: TGTGCCTGGAGGGGGGCGGGTACGCGCGCCGGGGAGCTGTTTTTT.

The genes are TRBV6-5 and TRBJ1-2; no clear D gene. The V gene's germline CDR1 is MNHEY and CDR2 SVGAGI. The CDR3 consists of 14 residues. V was trimmed by 5 bases and J by 7 bases, leaving 17 bases between them. DNA for the CDR3: TGTGCCAGCAGTGAAGTGGGCAGCATGCGTGGCTACACCTTC. The encoded protein is CASSEVGSMRGYTF.

This clone was seen only a few times. The chain recombines TRBV6-5 with TRBJ2-2, with 8 bases aligning to TRBD1. Germline trimming cut 8 bases from V and 4 bases from J; bases unmatched to any gene: 3. CDR3 size: 13 residues. Per germline, CDR1 MNHEY and CDR2 SVGAGI. In DNA, the CDR3 is TGTGCCAGCCGGGACAGGCCCACCGGGGAGCTGTTTTTT. Its translation: CASRDRPTGELFF.

V usage is TRBV7-8 and J usage is TRBJ1-6, with D maybe TRBD1 (6 bases). The germline V gene encodes CDR1 SGHVS and CDR2 FQNEAQ. CDR3 length equals 16 residues. Between the trimmed V and J ends, which lost 2 bases and 10 bases, there was a span of 18 bases. DNA for the CDR3: TGTGCCAGCAGCTTATCTTCCCACAGGGCGGGCTCACCCCTCCACTTT. Its translation: CASSLSSHRAGSPLHF.

The chain couples TRBV7-2 to TRBJ2-7; 12 nucleotides agree with TRBD1. The V segment lost 4 bases and the J segment 6 bases; nucleotides outside the gene matches: 7. Germline CDR1 reads SGHTA; CDR2 reads FQGNSA. The CDR3 runs 15 residues. CDR3 loop: CASSSGGTGGSEQYF. CDR3 nucleotide sequence: TGTGCCAGCAGCTCGGGTGGGACAGGGGGCAGCGAGCAGTACTTC.

This clone was counted only a few times. The V call is TRBV7-8, the J call TRBJ1-2; 12 positions agree with TRBD1. The CDR3 has 19 amino acids. CDR1 and CDR2 (germline): SGHVS, FQNEAQ. V was pared by 7 bases and J by 4 bases, with 19 bases of the junction left unmatched. Here the CDR3 reads CASILRGARGQGAFYGYTF. In DNA form, the CDR3 reads TGTGCCAGCATCCTTAGGGGTGCTCGGGGACAGGGGGCATTCTATGGCTACACCTTC.

The chain uses TRBV27 and TRBJ2-1; TRBD2 matches 8 bases. In germline, CDR1 is MNHEY, CDR2 SMNVEV (reference sequence). The CDR3 runs to 15 residues. Trimming removed 5 bases from V and 1 base from J; junction bases left unmatched: 4. As DNA, the CDR3 is TGTGCCAGCAGTACGGTAGCGGGGTCCTACAATGAGCAGTTCTTC. It is translated as CASSTVAGSYNEQFF.

This clone was seen just once. The rearrangement joins TRBV7-9 to TRBJ1-1, with 8 nucleotides matching TRBD1. With V trimmed by 5 bases and J by 2 bases, 13 bases remained unmatched. Germline loops: CDR1 SEHNR, CDR2 FQNEAQ (reference sequence). The CDR3 extends over 17 amino acids. CDR3 nucleotide sequence: TGTGCCAGCAGCCAAACTGGACAGGGACGGGGAAACACTGAAGCTTTCTTT. Encoded protein: CASSQTGQGRGNTEAFF.

This clone was recorded once. This chain links TRBV27 with TRBJ2-1, with TRBD2 matching over 12 bases. Germline CDR1 is MNHEY and CDR2 is SMNVEV (reference sequence). J lost 5 bases, V lost 2 bases, and 4 bases had no gene match. This CDR3 comprises 16 residues. CDR3 DNA sequence: TGTGCCAGCAGTTTACTAGCGGGAGGGAATAACAATGAGCAGTTCTTC. Protein product: CASSLLAGGNNNEQFF.

The rearrangement uses TRBV7-9 and TRBJ1-2; D gene uncertain. CDR1 and CDR2 from the germline V gene are SEHNR and FQNEAQ (reference sequence). The CDR3 runs 11 residues. V was cut by 4 bases and J by 5 bases, with 5 bases left in between. Written as DNA, the CDR3 is TGTGCCAGCAGCTACCGGTATGGCTACACCTTC. This translates into CASSYRYGYTF.

This clone was found once. J is TRBJ2-7 and V is TRBV10-3; TRBD1 agrees at 10 bases. After removal of 5 bases from V and 4 bases from J, the junction contained 8 bases not matched to a gene. This CDR3 is 15 amino acids long. Germline V lookup: CDR1 ENHRY, CDR2 SYGVKD. In DNA form, the CDR3 reads TGTGCCATCAGTTTTCCGGGACAGGGGACGTACGAGCAGTACTTC. Its protein is CAISFPGQGTYEQYF.